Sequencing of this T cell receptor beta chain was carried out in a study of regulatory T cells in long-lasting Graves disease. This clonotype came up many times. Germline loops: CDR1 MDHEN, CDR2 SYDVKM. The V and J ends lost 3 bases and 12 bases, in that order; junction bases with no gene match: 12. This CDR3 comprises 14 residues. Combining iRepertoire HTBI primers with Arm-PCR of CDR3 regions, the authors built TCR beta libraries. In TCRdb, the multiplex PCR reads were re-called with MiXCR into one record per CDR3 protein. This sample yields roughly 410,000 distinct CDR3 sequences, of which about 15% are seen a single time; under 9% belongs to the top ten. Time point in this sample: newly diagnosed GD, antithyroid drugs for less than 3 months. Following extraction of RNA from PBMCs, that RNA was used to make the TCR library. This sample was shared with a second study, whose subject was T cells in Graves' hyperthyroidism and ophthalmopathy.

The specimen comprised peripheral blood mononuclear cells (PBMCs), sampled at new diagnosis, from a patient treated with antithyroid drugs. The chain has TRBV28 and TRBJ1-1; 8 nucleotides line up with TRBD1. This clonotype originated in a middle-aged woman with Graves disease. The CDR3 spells CASSFPQDRVRTFF. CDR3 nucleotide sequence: TGTGCCAGCAGTTTTCCCCAGGACAGGGTAAGGACTTTCTTT.